This T cell receptor beta chain originates from a study of T cell responses to AZD1222 COVID-19 vaccine. Only in-frame clones appear in the TCRdb table, and some are missing; sequencing was by immunoSEQ multiplex PCR. The sample lists about 110,000 clones; 80% to 95% were seen once. This sequence was found in an adult who received the AZD1222 COVID-19 vaccine. The sample here was peripheral blood, taken 28 days after the second AZD1222 dose.

CDR3 sequence (DNA): TGTGCCAGCAGCCCCCGGGAATTTCCAATTTCACCCCTCCACTTT. Its protein is CASSPREFPISPLHF. The V call is TRBV13, the J call TRBJ1-6; no reliable D call. The germline gives CDR1 PRHDT, CDR2 FYEKMQ (reference sequence). The CDR3 spans 15 residues. Between the trimmed V and J ends, which lost 5 bases and 9 bases, there was a span of 17 bases.